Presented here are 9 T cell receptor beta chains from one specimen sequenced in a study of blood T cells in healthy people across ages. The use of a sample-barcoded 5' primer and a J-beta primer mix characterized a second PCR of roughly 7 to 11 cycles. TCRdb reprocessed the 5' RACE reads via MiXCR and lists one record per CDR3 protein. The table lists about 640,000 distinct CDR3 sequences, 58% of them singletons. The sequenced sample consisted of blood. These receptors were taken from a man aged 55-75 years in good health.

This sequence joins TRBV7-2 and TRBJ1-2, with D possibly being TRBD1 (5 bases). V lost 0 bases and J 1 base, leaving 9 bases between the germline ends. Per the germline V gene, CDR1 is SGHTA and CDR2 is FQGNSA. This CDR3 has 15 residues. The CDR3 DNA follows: TGTGCCAGCAGCTTAGCCCCGGGACTTAACTATGGCTACACCTTC. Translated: CASSLAPGLNYGYTF.

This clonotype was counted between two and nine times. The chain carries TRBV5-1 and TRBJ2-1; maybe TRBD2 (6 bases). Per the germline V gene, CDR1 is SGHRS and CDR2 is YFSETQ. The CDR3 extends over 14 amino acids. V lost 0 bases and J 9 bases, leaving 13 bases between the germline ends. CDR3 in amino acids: CASSLGQVGGEQFF. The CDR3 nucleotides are TGCGCCAGCAGCTTGGGCCAAGTCGGGGGTGAGCAGTTCTTC. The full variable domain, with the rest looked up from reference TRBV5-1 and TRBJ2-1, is KAGVTQTPRYLIKTRGQQVTLSCSPISGHRSVSWYQQTPGQGLQFLFEYFSETQRNKGNFPGRFSGRQFSNSRSEMNVSTLELGDSALYLCASSLGQVGGEQFFGPGTRLTVL.

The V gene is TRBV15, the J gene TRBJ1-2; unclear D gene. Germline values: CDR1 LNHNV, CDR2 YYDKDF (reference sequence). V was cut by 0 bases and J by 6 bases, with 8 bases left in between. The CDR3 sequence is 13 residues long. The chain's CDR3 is CATSRDRTDGYTF. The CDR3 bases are TGTGCCACCAGCAGAGATCGTACAGATGGCTACACCTTC. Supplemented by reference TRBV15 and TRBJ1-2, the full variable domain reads DAMVIQNPRYQVTQFGKPVTLSCSQTLNHNVMYWYQQKSSQAPKLLFHYYDKDFNNEADTPDNFQSRRPNTSFCFLDIRSPGLGDTAMYLCATSRDRTDGYTFGSGTRLTVV.

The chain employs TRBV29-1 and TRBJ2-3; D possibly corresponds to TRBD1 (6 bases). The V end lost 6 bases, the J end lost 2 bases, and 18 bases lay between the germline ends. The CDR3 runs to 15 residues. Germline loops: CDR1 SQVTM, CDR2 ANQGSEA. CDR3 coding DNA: TGCAGCGTCCAGACAGTGGGGGCCACCACAGATACGCAGTATTTT. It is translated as CSVQTVGATTDTQYF.

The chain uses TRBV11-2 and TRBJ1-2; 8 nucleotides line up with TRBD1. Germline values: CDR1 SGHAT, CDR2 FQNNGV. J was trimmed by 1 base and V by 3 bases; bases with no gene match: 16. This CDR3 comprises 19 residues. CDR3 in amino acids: CASSLSEGGRGHINYGYTF. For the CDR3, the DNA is TGTGCCAGCAGCTTGTCGGAGGGCGGCAGGGGGCATATTAACTATGGCTACACCTTC.

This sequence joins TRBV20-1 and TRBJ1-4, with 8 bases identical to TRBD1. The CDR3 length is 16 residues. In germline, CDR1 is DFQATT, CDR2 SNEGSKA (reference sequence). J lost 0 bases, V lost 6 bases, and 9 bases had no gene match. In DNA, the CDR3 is TGCAGTGCGGTAGACAGGGGTCCTGCAACTAATGAAAAACTGTTTTTT. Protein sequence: CSAVDRGPATNEKLFF.

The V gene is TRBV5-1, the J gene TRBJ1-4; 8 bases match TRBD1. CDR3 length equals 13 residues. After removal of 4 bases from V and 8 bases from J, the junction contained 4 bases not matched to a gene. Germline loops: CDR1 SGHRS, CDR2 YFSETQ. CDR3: CASSQRQGEKLFF. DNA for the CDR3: TGCGCCAGCAGCCAGCGACAGGGGGAAAAACTGTTTTTT.

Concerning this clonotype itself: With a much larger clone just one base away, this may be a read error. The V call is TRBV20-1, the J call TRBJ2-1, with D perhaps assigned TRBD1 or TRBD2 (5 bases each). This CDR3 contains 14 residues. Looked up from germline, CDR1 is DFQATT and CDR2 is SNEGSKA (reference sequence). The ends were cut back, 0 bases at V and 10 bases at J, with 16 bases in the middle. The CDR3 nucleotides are TGCAGTGCTAGAGATGGGGCCTACTGGGAGGAGCAGTTCTTC. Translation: CSARDGAYWEEQFF.

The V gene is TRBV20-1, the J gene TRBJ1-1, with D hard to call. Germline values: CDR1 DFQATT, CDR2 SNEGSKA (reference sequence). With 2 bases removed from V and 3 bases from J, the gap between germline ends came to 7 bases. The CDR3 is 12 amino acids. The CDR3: CSARSGDTEAFF. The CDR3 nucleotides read TGCAGTGCTAGATCCGGAGACACTGAAGCTTTCTTT.